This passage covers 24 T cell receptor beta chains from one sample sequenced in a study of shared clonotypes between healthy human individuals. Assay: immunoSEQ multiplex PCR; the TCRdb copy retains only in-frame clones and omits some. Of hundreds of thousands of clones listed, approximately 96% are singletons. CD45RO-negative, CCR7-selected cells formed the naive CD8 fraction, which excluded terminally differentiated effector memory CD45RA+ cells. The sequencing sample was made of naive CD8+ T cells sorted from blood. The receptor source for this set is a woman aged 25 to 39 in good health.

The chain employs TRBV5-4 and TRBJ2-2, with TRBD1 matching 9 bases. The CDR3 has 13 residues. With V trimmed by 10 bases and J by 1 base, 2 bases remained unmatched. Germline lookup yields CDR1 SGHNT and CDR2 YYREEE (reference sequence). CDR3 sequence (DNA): TGTGCCGCGGGACAGGGGAACACCGGGGAGCTGTTTTTT. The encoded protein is CAAGQGNTGELFF.

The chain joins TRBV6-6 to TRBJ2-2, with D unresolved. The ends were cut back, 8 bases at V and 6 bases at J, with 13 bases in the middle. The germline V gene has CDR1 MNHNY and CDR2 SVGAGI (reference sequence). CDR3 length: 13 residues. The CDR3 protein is CASLQTIAGELFF. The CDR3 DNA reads TGTGCCAGCCTTCAGACAATAGCCGGGGAGCTGTTTTTT.

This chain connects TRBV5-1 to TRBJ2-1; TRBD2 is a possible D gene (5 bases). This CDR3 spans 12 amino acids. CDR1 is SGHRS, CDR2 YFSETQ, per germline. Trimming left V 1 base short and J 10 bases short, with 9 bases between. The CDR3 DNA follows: TGCGCCAGCAGCTTGCGAGGGAGCGAGCAGTTCTTC. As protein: CASSLRGSEQFF.

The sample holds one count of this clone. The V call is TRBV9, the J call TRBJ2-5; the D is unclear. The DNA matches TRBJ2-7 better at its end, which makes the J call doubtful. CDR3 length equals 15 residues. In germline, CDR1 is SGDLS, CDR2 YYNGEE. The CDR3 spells CASSVASAGIAEQYF. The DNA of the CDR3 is TGTGCCAGCAGCGTAGCTTCGGCAGGAATTGCCGAGCAGTACTTC.

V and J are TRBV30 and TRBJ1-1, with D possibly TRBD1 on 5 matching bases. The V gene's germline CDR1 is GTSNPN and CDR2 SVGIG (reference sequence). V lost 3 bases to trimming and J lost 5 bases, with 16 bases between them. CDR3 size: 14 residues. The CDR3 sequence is CAWSRFRGGTEAFF. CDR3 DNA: TGTGCCTGGAGCAGGTTTAGGGGTGGAACTGAAGCTTTCTTT.

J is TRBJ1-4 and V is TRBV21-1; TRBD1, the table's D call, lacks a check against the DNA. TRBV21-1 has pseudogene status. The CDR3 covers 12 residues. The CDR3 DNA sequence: TGTGCCAGCAGCAACTACAGGACGGTACTGTTTTTT. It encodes CASSNYRTVLFF.

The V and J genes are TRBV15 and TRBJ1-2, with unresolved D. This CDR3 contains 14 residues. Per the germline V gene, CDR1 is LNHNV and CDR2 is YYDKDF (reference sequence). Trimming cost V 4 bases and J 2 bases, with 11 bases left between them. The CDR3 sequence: CATSIPGLNYGYTF. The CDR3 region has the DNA TGTGCCACCAGCATTCCAGGTTTAAACTATGGCTACACCTTC.

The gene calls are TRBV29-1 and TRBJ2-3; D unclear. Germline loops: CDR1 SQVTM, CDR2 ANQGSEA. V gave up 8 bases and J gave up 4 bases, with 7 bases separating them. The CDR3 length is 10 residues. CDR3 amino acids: CSYLADTQYF. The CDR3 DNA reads TGCAGCTACTTGGCAGATACGCAGTATTTT.

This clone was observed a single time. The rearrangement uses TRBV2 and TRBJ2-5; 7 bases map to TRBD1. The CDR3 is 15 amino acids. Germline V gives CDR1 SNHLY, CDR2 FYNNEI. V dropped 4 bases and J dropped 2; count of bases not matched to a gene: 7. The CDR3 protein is CASSGLSTGQETQYF. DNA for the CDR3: TGTGCCAGCAGTGGTCTCTCGACAGGGCAAGAGACCCAGTACTTC.

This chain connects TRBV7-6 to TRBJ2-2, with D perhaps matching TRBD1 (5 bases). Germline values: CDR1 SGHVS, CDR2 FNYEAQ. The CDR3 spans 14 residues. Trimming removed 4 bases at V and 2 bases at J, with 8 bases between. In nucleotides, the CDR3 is TGTGCCAGCAGCTCGGACATAAACACCGGGGAGCTGTTTTTT. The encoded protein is CASSSDINTGELFF.

This chain's CDR3 is CASTTWLSGRDEQYF. As DNA, the CDR3 is TGTGCCAGCACCACTTGGTTGAGCGGGAGGGATGAGCAGTACTTC. V gene TRBV28 combines with J gene TRBJ2-7, with 10 bases matching TRBD2. The trim removed 7 bases at V and 7 bases at J, leaving 13 bases unmatched. Germline V gene sequence: CDR1 MDHEN, CDR2 SYDVKM. This CDR3 has 15 amino acids.

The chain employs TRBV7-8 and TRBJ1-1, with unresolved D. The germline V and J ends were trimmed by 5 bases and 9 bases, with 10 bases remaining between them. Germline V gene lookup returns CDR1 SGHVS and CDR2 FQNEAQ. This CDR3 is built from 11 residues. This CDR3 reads CASSRNTQAFF. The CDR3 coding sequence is TGTGCCAGCAGCCGCAATACACAAGCTTTCTTT.

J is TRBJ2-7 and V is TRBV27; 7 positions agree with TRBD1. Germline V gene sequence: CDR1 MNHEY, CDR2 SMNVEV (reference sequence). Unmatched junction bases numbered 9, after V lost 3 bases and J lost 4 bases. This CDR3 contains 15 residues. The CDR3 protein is CASSFTTGRVYEQYF. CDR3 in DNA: TGTGCCAGCAGTTTTACGACAGGGAGAGTATACGAGCAGTACTTC.

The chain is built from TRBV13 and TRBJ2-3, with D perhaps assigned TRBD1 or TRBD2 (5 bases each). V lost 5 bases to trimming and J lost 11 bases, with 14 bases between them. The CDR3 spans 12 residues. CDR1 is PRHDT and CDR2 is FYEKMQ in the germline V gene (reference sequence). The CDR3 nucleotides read TGTGCCAGCAGCCCCTCCGGGACCAAGCAGTATTTT. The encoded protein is CASSPSGTKQYF.

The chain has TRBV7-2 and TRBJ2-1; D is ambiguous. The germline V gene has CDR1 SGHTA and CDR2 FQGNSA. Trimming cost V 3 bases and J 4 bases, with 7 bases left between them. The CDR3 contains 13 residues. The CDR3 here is CASSFPLYNEQFF. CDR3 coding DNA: TGTGCCAGCAGCTTTCCGTTGTACAATGAGCAGTTCTTC.

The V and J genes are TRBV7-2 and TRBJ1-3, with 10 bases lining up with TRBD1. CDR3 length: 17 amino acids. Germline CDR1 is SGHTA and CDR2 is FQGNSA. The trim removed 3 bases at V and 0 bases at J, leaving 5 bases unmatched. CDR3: CASSLGQGFISGNTIYF. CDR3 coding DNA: TGTGCCAGCAGCTTGGGACAGGGGTTCATCTCTGGAAACACCATATATTTT.

The CDR3: CASSSGHLSGANVLTF. The CDR3 DNA sequence: TGTGCCAGCAGTTCGGGACACCTCTCTGGGGCCAACGTCCTGACTTTC. This chain joins TRBV28 and TRBJ2-6, with a weak D call TRBD1 (6 bases). CDR1 and CDR2 from the germline V gene are MDHEN and SYDVKM. The length of the CDR3 is 16 residues. V lost 4 bases and J 0 bases, leaving 10 bases between the germline ends.

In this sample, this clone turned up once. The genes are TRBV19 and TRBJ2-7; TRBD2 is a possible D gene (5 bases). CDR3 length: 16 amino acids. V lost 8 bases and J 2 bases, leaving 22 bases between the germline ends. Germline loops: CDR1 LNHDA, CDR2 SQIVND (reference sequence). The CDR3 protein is CASSSSEGPSPYEQYF. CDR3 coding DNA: TGTGCCAGTTCTTCCAGCGAGGGCCCTTCGCCCTACGAGCAGTACTTC. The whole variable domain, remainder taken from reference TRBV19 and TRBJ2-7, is DGGITQSPKYLFRKEGQNVTLSCEQNLNHDAMYWYRQDPGQGLRLIYYSQIVNDFQKGDIAEGYSVSREKKESFPLTVTSAQKNPTAFYLCASSSSEGPSPYEQYFGPGTRLTVT.

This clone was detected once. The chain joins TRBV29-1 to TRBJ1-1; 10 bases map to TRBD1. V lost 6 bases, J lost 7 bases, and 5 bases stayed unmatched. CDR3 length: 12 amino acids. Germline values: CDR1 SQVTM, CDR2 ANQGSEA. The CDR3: CSVMTGGLEAFF. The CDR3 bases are TGCAGCGTGATGACAGGGGGCCTTGAAGCTTTCTTT. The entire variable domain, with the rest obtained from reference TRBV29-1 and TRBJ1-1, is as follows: SAVISQKPSRDICQRGTSLTIQCQVDSQVTMMFWYRQQPGQSLTLIATANQGSEATYESGFVIDKFPISRPNLTFSTLTVSNMSPEDSSIYLCSVMTGGLEAFFGQGTRLTVV.

CDR3 DNA: TGTGCCAGCCGGCTAGGGGGAGGGCCCTACAATGAGCAGTTCTTC. Residues: CASRLGGGPYNEQFF. The chain uses TRBV27 and TRBJ2-1; D possibly corresponds to TRBD2 (7 bases). With 8 bases removed from V and 2 bases from J, the gap between germline ends came to 16 bases. Looked up from germline, CDR1 is MNHEY and CDR2 is SMNVEV (reference sequence). This CDR3 region has 15 residues.

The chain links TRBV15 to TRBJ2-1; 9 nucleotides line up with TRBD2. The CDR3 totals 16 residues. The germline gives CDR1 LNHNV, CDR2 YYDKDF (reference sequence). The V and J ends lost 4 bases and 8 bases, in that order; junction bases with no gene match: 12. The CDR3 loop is CATSKGAGGPSDEQFF. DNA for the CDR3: TGTGCCACCAGCAAAGGGGCGGGAGGGCCCTCGGATGAGCAGTTCTTC. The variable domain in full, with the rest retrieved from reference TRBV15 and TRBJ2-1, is DAMVIQNPRYQVTQFGKPVTLSCSQTLNHNVMYWYQQKSSQAPKLLFHYYDKDFNNEADTPDNFQSRRPNTSFCFLDIRSPGLGDTAMYLCATSKGAGGPSDEQFFGPGTRLTVL.

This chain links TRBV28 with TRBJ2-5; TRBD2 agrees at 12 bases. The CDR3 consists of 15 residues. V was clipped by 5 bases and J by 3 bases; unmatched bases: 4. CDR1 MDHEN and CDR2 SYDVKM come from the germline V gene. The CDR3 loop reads CASSPWTSGEETQYF. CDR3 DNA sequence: TGTGCCAGCAGTCCGTGGACTAGCGGGGAAGAGACCCAGTACTTC.

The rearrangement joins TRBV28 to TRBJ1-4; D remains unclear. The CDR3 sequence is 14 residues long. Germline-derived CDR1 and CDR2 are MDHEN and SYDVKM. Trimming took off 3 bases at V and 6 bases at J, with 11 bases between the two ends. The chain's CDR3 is CASSFEGVDEKLFF. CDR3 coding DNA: TGTGCCAGCAGTTTCGAGGGAGTCGATGAAAAACTGTTTTTT.

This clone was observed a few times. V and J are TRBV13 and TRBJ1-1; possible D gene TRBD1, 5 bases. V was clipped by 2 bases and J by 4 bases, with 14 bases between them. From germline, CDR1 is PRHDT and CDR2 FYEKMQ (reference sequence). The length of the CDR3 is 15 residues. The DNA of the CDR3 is TGTGCCAGCAGCTTACAGTCGGGGGTCGGCACTGAAGCTTTCTTT. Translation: CASSLQSGVGTEAFF.